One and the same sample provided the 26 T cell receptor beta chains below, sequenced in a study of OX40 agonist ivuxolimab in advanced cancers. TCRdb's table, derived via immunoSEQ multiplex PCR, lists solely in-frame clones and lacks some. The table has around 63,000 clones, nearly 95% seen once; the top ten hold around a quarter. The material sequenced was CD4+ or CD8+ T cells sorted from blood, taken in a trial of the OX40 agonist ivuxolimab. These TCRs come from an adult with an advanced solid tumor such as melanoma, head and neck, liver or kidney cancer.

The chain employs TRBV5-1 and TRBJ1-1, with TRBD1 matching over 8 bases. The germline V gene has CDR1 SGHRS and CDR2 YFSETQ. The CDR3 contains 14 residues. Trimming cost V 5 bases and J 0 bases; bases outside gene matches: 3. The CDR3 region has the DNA TGCGCCAGCAGGGCAGGGGGCATGAACACTGAAGCTTTCTTT. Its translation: CASRAGGMNTEAFF.

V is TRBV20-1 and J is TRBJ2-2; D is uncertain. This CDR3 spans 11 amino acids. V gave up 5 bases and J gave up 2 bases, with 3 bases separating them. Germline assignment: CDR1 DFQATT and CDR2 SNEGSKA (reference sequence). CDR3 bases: TGCAGTGCTCGAAACACCGGGGAGCTGTTTTTT. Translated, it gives CSARNTGELFF.

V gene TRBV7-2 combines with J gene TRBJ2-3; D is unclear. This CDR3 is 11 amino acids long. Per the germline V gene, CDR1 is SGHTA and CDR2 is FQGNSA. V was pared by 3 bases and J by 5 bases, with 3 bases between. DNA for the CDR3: TGTGCCAGCAGCTTCGAAGATACGCAGTATTTT. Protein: CASSFEDTQYF.

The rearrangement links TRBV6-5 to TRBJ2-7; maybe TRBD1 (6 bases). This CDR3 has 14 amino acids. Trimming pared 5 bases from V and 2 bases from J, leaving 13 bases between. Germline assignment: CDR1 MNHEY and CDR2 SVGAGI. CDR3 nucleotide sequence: TGTGCCAGCAGTGACGGGACACTGCCCTACGAGCAGTACTTC. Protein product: CASSDGTLPYEQYF.

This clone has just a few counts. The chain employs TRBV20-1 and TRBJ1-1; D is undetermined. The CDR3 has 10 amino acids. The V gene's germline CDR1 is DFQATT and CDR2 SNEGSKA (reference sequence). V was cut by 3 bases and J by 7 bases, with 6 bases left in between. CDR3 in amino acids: CSASRVEAFF. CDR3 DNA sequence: TGCAGTGCTAGCCGGGTTGAAGCTTTCTTT.

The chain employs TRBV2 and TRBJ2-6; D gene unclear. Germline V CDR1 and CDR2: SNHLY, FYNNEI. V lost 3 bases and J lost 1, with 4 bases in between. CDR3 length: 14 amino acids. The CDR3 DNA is TGTGCCAGCAGTGAGGTATCTGGGGCCAACGTCCTGACTTTC. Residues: CASSEVSGANVLTF.

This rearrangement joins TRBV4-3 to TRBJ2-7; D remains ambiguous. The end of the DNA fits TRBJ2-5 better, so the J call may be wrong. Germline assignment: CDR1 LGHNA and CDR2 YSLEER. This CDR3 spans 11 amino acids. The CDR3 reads CASSQGGTQYF. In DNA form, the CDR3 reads TGCGCCAGCAGCCAGGGTGGGACCCAGTACTTC.

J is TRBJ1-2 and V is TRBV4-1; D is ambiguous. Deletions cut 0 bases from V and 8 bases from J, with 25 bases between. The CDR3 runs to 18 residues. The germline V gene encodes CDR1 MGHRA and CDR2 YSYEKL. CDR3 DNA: TGCGCCAGCAGCCAAGAGAGAGGACTGGGTTTGGACCGTGGGGGCTACACCTTC. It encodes CASSQERGLGLDRGGYTF.

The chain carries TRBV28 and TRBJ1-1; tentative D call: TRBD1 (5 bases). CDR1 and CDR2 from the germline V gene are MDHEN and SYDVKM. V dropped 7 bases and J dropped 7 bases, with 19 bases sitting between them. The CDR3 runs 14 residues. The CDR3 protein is CASNPQKGADEAFF. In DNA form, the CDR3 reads TGTGCCAGCAACCCCCAGAAAGGGGCGGATGAAGCTTTCTTT. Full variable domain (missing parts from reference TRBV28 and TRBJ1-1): DVKVTQSSRYLVKRTGEKVFLECVQDMDHENMFWYRQDPGLGLRLIYFSYDVKMKEKGDIPEGYSVSREKKERFSLILESASTNQTSMYLCASNPQKGADEAFFGQGTRLTVV.

The CDR3 bases are TGTGCCAGTAGTGTCGGACAGGGGCCCGGGGAGCTGTTTTTT. This gives the protein CASSVGQGPGELFF. The chain carries TRBV19 and TRBJ2-2; TRBD1 matches 9 bases. CDR1 is LNHDA, CDR2 SQIVND, per germline (reference sequence). After removal of 5 bases from V and 6 bases from J, the junction contained 4 bases not matched to a gene. The CDR3 consists of 14 residues. The whole variable domain, filled in from reference TRBV19 and TRBJ2-2, reads DGGITQSPKYLFRKEGQNVTLSCEQNLNHDAMYWYRQDPGQGLRLIYYSQIVNDFQKGDIAEGYSVSREKKESFPLTVTSAQKNPTAFYLCASSVGQGPGELFFGEGSRLTVL.

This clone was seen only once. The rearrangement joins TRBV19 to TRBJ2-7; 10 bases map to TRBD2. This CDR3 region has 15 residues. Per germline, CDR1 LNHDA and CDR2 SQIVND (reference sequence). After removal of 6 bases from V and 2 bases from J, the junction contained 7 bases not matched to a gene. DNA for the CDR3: TGTGCCAGTAGCCTAACTAGCGGGAAGACCTACGAGCAGTACTTC. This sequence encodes CASSLTSGKTYEQYF.

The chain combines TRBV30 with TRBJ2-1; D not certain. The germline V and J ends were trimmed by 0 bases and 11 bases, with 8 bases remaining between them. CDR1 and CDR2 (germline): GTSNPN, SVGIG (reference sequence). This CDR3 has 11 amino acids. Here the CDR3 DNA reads TGTGCCTGGAGTGTATACGTACAGCAGTTCTTC. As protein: CAWSVYVQQFF.

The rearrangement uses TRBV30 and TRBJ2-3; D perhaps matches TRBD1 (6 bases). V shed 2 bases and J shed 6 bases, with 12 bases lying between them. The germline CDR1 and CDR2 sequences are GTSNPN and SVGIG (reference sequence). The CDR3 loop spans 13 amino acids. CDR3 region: CAWSLLQGDTQYF. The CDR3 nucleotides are TGTGCCTGGAGTCTCCTTCAGGGGGATACGCAGTATTTT.

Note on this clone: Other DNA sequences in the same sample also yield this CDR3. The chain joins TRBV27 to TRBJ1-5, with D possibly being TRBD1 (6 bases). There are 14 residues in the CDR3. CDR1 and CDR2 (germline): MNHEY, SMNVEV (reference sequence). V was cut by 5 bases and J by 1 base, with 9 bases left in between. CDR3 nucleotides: TGTGCCAGCAGTCAGGGGTACAGCAATCAGCCCCAGCATTTT. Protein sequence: CASSQGYSNQPQHF.

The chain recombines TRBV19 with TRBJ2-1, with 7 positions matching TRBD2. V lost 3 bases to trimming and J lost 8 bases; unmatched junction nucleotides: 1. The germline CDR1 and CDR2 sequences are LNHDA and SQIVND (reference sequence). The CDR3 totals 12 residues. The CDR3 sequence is CASSIGGDEQFF. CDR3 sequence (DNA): TGTGCCAGTAGTATTGGGGGGGATGAGCAGTTCTTC.

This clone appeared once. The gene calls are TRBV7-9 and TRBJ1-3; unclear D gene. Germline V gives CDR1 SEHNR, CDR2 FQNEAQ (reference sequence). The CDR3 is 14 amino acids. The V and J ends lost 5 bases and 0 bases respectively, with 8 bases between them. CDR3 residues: CASSITSSGNTIYF. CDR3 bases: TGTGCCAGCAGCATCACGAGCTCTGGAAACACCATATATTTT.

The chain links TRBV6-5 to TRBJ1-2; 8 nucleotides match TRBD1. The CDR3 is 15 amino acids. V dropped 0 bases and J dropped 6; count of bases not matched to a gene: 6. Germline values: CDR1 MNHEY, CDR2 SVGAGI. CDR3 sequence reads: CASSYSRQGPNGYTF. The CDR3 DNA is TGTGCCAGCAGTTACTCGCGACAGGGGCCCAATGGCTACACCTTC.

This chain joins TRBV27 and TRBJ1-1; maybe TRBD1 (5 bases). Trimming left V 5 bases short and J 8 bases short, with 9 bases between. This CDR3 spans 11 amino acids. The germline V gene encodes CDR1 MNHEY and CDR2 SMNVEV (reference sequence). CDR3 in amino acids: CASSRWGEAFF. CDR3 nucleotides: TGTGCCAGCAGTCGCTGGGGGGAAGCTTTCTTT.

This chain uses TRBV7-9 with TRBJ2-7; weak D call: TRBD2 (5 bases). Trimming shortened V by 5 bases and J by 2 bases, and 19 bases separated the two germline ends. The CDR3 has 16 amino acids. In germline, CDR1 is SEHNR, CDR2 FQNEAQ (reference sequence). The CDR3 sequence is CASSLGRGVEAYEQYF. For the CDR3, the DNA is TGTGCCAGCAGCCTTGGTCGGGGAGTGGAGGCCTACGAGCAGTACTTC.

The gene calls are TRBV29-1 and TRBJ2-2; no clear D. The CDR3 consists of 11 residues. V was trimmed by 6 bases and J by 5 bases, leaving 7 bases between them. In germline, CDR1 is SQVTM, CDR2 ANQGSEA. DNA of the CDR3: TGCAGCGTGGTTTGGACCGGGGAGCTGTTTTTT. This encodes CSVVWTGELFF.

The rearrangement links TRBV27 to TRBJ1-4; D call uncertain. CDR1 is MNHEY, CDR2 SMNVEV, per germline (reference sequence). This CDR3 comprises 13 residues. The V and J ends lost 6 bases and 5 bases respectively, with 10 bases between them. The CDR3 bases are TGTGCCAGCAGCCTTACTTTGAATGAAAAACTGTTTTTT. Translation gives CASSLTLNEKLFF.

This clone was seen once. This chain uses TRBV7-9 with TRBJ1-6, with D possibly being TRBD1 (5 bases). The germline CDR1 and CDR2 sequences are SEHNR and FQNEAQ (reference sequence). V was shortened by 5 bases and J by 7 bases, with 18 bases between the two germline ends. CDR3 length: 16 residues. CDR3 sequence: CASSHNRDSLNSPLHF. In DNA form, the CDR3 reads TGTGCCAGCAGCCATAACCGTGACAGCCTAAATTCACCCCTCCACTTT.

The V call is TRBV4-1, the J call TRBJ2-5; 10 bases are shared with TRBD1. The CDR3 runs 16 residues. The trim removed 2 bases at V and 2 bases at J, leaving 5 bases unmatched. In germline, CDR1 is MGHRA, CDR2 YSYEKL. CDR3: CASSQPDRGVQETQYF. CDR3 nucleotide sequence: TGCGCCAGCAGCCAACCGGACAGGGGGGTACAAGAGACCCAGTACTTC.

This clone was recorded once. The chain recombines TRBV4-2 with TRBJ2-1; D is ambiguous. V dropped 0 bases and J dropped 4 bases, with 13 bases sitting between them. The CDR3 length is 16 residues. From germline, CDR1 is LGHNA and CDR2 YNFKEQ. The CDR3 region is CASSQEGGGYYNEQFF. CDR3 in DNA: TGTGCCAGCAGCCAAGAGGGCGGCGGTTATTACAATGAGCAGTTCTTC.

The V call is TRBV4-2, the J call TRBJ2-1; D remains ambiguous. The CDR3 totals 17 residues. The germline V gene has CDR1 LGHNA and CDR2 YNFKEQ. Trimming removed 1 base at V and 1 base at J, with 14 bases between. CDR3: CASSQAIGLNSYNEQFF. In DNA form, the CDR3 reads TGTGCCAGCAGCCAAGCGATTGGCTTAAATTCCTACAATGAGCAGTTCTTC.

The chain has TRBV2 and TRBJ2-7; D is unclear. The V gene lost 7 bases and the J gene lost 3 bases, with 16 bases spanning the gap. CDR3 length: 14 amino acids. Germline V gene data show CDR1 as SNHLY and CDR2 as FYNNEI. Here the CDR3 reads CASIRGPPSYEQYF. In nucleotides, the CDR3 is TGTGCCAGCATACGAGGACCACCGAGCTACGAGCAGTACTTC.